These T cell receptor beta chains were read from a single sample in a study of a mutant IDH1 vaccine in newly diagnosed glioma. Repertoires were generated with immunoSEQ multiplex PCR, while TCRdb's copy carries only in-frame clones and drops some. The repertoire consists of 50,000 to 60,000 clones, with roughly 78% occurring once and the leading ten covering 5.2%. No antigen has been identified for these receptors. This specimen was PBMCs, taken from a glioma patient whose treatment included an IDH1 peptide vaccine. Receptors originate from a man in his fifties with glioma. Each CDR3 is given with its conserved first and last residue. The D gene is left open where the match is weak. Clone size is shown for a subset of rows, as once, few, many or a class of expanded clone.

V gene	D gene	J gene	clone size	CDR3 DNA	CDR3 protein
TRBV9	-	TRBJ1-1	few	TGTGCCAGCAGCCCAGGGAACACTGAAGCTTTCTTT	CASSPGNTEAFF
TRBV19	-	TRBJ1-1	-	TGTGCCAGTAGTACGTCGGGTTTTAGGGTGAACACTGAAGCTTTCTTT	CASSTSGFRVNTEAFF
TRBV9	TRBD1	TRBJ2-2	-	TGTGCCAGCAGCCAAGGACAGGTGGCCACCGGGGAGCTGTTTTTT	CASSQGQVATGELFF
TRBV7-6	-	TRBJ2-2	-	TGTGCCAGCAGCTTATTTGCAGGCATGGCCGGGGAGCTGTTTTTT	CASSLFAGMAGELFF
TRBV9	TRBD1	TRBJ2-2	-	TGTGCCAGCAGTCAAAAACAGGGGTCCACCGGGGAGCTGTTTTTT	CASSQKQGSTGELFF
TRBV4-1	-	TRBJ2-5	-	TGCGCCAGCAGCCAAAGAGGAATAGAGACCCAGTACTTC	CASSQRGIETQYF
TRBV6-1	-	TRBJ1-2	few	TGTGCCAGCAGTGAAGTGGGCAGCTACTATGGCTACACCTTC	CASSEVGSYYGYTF
TRBV7-9	-	TRBJ1-1	-	TGTGCCAGCAGCTTGTCTAACACTGAAGCTTTCTTT	CASSLSNTEAFF
TRBV7-2	TRBD1	TRBJ1-2	-	TGTGCCAGCAGCCTACAGGGGCGGGTCTATGGCTACACCTTC	CASSLQGRVYGYTF
TRBV7-9	TRBD2	TRBJ2-7	-	TGTGCCAGCAGCTCCGTCGCGGGACTACCCTACGAGCAGTACTTC	CASSSVAGLPYEQYF
TRBV29-1	-	TRBJ2-5	-	TGCAGCGTTGAACGGCCGAAATTAGACAGTGAGGAGACCCAGTACTTC	CSVERPKLDSEETQYF
TRBV29-1	TRBD1	TRBJ2-1	-	TGCAGCGTCACCCCCCAGGACAGGGGATACAATGAGCAGTTCTTC	CSVTPQDRGYNEQFF
TRBV5-6	-	TRBJ2-5	-	TGTGCCAGCAGCTTCTTTGATGGCAGAGACCAAGAGACCCAGTACTTC	CASSFFDGRDQETQYF
TRBV6-5	-	TRBJ1-1	once	TGTGCCAGCAGCCCAGGGGCGCGGGGGACTGAAGCTTTCTTT	CASSPGARGTEAFF
TRBV2	TRBD2	TRBJ2-5	-	TGTGCCAGCAGTGAATGGCCTAGCGGGGGAGAGACCCAGTACTTC	CASSEWPSGGETQYF